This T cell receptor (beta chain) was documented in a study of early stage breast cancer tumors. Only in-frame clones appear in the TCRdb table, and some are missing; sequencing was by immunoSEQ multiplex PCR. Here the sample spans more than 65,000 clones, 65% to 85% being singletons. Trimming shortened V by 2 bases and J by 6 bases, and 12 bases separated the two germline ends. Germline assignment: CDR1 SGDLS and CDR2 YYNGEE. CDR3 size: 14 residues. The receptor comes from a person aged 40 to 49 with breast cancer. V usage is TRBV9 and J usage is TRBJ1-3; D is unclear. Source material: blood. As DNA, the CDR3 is TGTGCCAGCAGCGTTAGGACTGGACCAAACACCATATATTTT. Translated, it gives CASSVRTGPNTIYF.